This is a list of T cell receptor beta chains from one sample in a study of blood T cell repertoires in COVID-19. Libraries were prepared by immunoSEQ multiplex PCR; TCRdb keeps only in-frame clonotypes and omits some of them. The sample lists some 350,000 clones; 90% were seen once. The source material was peripheral blood. The receptor set was obtained from a man aged 18 to 35 with active or convalescent COVID-19. The conserved cysteine and the conserved F or W are not part of the CDR3 here.

J gene: TRBJ1-4; V gene: TRBV11-2; CDR3 protein: ASSLWTGSGNEKLF
J gene: TRBJ1-1; V gene: TRBV6-5; CDR3 protein: ASRQTGGTEAF
J gene: TRBJ2-3; V gene: TRBV5-1; CDR3 protein: ASSLDRITDTQY
J gene: TRBJ2-7; V gene: TRBV18; CDR3 protein: ASSPRRWDYEQY
J gene: TRBJ2-1; V gene: TRBV7-8; CDR3 protein: ASSLGERDSNEQF
J gene: TRBJ2-7; V gene: TRBV6-5; CDR3 protein: ASSYGGGVYEQY
J gene: TRBJ2-7; V gene: TRBV10-3; CDR3 protein: AISDPGTGAHEQY
J gene: TRBJ2-3; V gene: TRBV5-3; CDR3 protein: ARSLGLAGLESTDTQY
J gene: TRBJ2-1; V gene: TRBV19; CDR3 protein: ASSMRDGGDNEQF
J gene: TRBJ2-7; V gene: TRBV6-2/TRBV6-3; CDR3 protein: ASSYTDRGVSYEQY
J gene: TRBJ1-2; V gene: TRBV6-5; CDR3 protein: ASSTGTRRGYT
J gene: TRBJ2-4; V gene: TRBV9; CDR3 protein: ASSVAGGVKNIQY
J gene: TRBJ1-2; V gene: TRBV29-1; CDR3 protein: SVERGTYPNYGYT
J gene: TRBJ1-3; V gene: TRBV9; CDR3 protein: ASSVGPGEGDTIY
J gene: TRBJ1-6; V gene: TRBV19; CDR3 protein: ASSTGTGRESPLH
J gene: TRBJ1-1; V gene: TRBV23-1; CDR3 protein: ASSRPPEAF